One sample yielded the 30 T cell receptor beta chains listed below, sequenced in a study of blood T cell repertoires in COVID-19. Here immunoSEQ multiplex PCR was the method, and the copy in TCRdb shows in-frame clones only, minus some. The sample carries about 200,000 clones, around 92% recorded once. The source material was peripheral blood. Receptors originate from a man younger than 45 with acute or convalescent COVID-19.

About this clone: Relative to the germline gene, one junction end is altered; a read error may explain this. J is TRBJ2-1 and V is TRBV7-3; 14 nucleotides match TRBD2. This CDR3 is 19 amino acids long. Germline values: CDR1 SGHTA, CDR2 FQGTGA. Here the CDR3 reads CASSLNTKTSGRGYNEQFF. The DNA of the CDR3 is TGTGCCAGCAGTTTAAATACCAAGACTAGCGGGAGGGGTTACAATGAGCAGTTCTTC.

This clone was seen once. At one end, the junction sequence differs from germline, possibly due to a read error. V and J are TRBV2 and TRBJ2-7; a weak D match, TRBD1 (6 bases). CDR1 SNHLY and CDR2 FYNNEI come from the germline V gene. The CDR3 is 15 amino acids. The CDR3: CASREETGKTYEQYF. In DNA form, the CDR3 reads TGTGCCAGCAGGGAAGAAACAGGGAAAACCTACGAGCAGTACTTC.

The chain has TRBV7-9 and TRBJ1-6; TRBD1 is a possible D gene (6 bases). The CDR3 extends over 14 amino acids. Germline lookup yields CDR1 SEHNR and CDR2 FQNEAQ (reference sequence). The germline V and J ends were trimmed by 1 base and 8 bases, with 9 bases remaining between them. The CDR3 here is CASSLGDTDSPLHF. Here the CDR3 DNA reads TGTGCCAGCAGCTTAGGGGACACAGATTCACCCCTCCACTTT. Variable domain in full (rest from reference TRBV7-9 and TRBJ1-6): DTGVSQNPRHKITKRGQNVTFRCDPISEHNRLYWYRQTLGQGPEFLTYFQNEAQLEKSRLLSDRFSAERPKGSFSTLEIQRTEQGDSAMYLCASSLGDTDSPLHFGNGTRLTVT.

CDR3 coding DNA: TGTGCCAGCAGCCTCACTAAGGACACCGGGGAGCTGTTTTTT. As protein: CASSLTKDTGELFF. J is TRBJ2-2 and V is TRBV11-3, with D uncertain. The CDR3 is 14 residues long. Germline assignment: CDR1 SGHNT and CDR2 YENEEA. The V end lost 5 bases, the J end lost 3 bases, and 10 bases lay between the germline ends.

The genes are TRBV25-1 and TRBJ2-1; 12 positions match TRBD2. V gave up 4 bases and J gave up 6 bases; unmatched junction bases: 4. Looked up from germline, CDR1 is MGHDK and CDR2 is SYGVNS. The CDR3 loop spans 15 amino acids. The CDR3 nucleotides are TGTGCCAGCAGTGCGACTAGCGGGAGTGTCAATGAGCAGTTCTTC. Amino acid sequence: CASSATSGSVNEQFF.

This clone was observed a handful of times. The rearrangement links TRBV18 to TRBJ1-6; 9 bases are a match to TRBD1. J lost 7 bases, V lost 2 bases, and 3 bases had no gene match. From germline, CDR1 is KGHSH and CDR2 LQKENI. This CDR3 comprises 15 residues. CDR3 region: CASSPSGTGNSPLHF. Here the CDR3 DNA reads TGTGCCAGCTCACCATCTGGGACAGGGAATTCACCCCTCCACTTT.

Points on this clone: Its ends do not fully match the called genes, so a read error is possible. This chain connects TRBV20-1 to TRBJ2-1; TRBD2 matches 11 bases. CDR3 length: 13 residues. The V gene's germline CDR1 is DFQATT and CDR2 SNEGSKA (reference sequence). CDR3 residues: CSASLGSGREMLF. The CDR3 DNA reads TGCAGTGCTAGTTTGGGTAGCGGGAGGGAAATGCTCTTC.

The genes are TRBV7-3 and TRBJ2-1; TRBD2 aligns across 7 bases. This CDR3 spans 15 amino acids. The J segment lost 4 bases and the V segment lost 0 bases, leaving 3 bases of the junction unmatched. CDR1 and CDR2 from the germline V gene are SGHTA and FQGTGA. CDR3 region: CASSLTGGRYNEQFF. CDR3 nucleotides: TGTGCCAGCAGCTTAACGGGGGGGAGATACAATGAGCAGTTCTTC. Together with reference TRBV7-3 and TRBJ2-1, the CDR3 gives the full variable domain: GAGVSQTPSNKVTEKGKYVELRCDPISGHTALYWYRQSLGQGPEFLIYFQGTGAADDSGLPNDRFFAVRPEGSVSTLKIQRTERGDSAVYLCASSLTGGRYNEQFFGPGTRLTVL.

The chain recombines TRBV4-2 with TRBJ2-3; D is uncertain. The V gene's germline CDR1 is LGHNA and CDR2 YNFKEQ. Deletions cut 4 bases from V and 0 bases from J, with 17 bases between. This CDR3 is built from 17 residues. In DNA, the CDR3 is TGTGCCAGCAGCCCCGCCGGAGCCCCCCTTAGCACAGATACGCAGTATTTT. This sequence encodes CASSPAGAPLSTDTQYF.

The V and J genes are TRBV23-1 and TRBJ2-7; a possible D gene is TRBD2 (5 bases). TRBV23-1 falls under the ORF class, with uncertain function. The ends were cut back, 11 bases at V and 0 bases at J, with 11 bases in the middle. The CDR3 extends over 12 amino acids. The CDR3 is CACSRDSYEQYF. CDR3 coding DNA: TGCGCCTGTTCCCGGGACTCCTACGAGCAGTACTTC.

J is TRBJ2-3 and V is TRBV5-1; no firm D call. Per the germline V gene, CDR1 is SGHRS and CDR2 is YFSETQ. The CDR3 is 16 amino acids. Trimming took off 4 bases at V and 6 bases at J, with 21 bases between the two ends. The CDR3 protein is CASSADTTPSPDTQYF. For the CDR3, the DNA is TGCGCCAGCAGCGCGGATACGACGCCATCCCCGGATACGCAGTATTTT.

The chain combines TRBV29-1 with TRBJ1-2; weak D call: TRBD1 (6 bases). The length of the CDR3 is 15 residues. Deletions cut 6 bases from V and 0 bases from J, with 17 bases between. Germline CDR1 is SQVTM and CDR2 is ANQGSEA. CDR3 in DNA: TGCAGCGTCTTCACGGACAGTAACGCTAACTATGGCTACACCTTC. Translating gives CSVFTDSNANYGYTF.

CDR3 sequence reads: CASSFRGYSGGETQYF. For the CDR3, the DNA is TGTGCCAGCAGCTTCCGGGGGTACAGCGGGGGTGAGACCCAGTACTTC. V gene TRBV11-2 combines with J gene TRBJ2-5; 8 bases line up with TRBD2. Trimming took 3 bases from V and 5 from J; bases not matched to a gene: 11. The CDR3 contains 16 residues. CDR1 is SGHAT and CDR2 is FQNNGV in the germline V gene.

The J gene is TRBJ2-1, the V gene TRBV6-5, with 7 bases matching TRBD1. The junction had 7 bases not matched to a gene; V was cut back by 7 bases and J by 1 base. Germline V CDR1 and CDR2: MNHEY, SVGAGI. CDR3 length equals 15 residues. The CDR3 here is CASKRTGQSYNEQFF. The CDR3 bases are TGTGCCAGCAAGCGGACAGGTCAATCCTACAATGAGCAGTTCTTC.

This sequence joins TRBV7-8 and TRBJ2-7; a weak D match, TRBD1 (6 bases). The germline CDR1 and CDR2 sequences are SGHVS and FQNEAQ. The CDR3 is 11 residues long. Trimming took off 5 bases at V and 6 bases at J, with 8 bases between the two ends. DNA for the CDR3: TGTGCCAGCAGCCTGGACAGCGAGCAGTACTTC. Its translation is CASSLDSEQYF.

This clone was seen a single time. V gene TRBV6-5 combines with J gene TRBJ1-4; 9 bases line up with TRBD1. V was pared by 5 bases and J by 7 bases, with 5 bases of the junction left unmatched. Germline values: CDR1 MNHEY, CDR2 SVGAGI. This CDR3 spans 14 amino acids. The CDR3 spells CASSPGQGGEKLFF. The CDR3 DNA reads TGTGCCAGCAGTCCGGGACAGGGAGGTGAAAAACTGTTTTTT.

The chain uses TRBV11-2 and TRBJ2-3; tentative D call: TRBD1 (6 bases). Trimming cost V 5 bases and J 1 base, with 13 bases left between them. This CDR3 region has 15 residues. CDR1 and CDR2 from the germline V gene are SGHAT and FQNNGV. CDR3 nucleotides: TGTGCCAGCAGCCGACAGGTTCAAGGCACAGATACGCAGTATTTT. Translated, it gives CASSRQVQGTDTQYF.

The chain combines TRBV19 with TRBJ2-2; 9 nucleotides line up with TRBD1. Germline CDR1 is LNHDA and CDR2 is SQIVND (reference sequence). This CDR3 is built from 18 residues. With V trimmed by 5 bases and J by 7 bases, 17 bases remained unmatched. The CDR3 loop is CASSQDRDRVFFGGELFF. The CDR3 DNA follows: TGTGCCAGTAGTCAAGACCGGGACAGGGTTTTTTTTGGCGGGGAGCTGTTTTTT.

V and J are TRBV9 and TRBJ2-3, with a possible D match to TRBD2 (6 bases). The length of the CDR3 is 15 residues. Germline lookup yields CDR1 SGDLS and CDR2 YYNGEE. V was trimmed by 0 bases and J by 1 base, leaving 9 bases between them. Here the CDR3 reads CASSVGGVRTDTQYF. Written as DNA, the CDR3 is TGTGCCAGCAGCGTAGGGGGGGTTCGCACAGATACGCAGTATTTT.

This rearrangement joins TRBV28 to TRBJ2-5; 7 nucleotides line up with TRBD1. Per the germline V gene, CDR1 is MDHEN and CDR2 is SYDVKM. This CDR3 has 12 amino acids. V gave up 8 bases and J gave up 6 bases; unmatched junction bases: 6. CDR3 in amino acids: CASGTGVKTQYF. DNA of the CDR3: TGTGCCAGCGGTACAGGGGTTAAGACCCAGTACTTC.

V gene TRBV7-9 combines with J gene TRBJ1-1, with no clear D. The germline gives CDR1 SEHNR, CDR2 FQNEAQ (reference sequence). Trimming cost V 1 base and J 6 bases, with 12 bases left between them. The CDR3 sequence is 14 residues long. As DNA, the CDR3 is TGTGCCAGCAGCTTAGTATCGACAATGGCTGAAGCTTTCTTT. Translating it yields CASSLVSTMAEAFF.

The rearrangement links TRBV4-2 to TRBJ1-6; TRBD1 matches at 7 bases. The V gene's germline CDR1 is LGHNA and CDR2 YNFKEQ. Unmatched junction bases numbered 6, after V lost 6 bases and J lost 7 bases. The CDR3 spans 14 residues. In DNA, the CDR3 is TGTGCCAGCAGTGAGGGGGCAAGGAATTCACCCCTCCACTTT. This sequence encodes CASSEGARNSPLHF.

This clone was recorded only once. The CDR3 spells CASSAGQVYGYTF. In DNA form, the CDR3 reads TGCGCCAGCAGCGCGGGACAGGTCTATGGCTACACCTTC. The rearrangement links TRBV5-1 to TRBJ1-2, with 8 positions matching TRBD1. CDR3 length: 13 residues. Germline lookup yields CDR1 SGHRS and CDR2 YFSETQ. The V and J ends lost 4 bases and 4 bases, in that order; junction bases with no gene match: 3.

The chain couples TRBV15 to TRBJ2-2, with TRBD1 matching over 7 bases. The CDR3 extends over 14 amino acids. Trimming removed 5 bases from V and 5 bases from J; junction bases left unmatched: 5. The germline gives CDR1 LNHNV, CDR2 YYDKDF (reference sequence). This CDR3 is CATSVQQGTGELFF. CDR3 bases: TGTGCCACCAGCGTCCAACAGGGGACCGGGGAGCTGTTTTTT.

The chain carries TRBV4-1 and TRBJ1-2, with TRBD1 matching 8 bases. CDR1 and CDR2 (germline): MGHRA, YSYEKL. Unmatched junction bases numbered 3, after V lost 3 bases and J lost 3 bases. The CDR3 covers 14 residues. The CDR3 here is CASSQATGDYGYTF. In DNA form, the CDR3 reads TGCGCCAGCAGCCAGGCGACAGGGGACTATGGCTACACCTTC.

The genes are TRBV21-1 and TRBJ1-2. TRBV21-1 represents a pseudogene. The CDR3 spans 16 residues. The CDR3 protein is CASSKDVRAGNYGYTF. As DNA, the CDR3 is TGTGCCAGCAGCAAAGATGTGAGGGCAGGCAACTATGGCTACACCTTC.

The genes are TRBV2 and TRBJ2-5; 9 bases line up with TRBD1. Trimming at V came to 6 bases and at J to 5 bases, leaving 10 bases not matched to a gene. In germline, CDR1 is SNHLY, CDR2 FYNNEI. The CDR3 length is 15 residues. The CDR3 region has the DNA TGTGCCAGCAGGGGACAGGGCCCTCAATCCGAGACCCAGTACTTC. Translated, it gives CASRGQGPQSETQYF.

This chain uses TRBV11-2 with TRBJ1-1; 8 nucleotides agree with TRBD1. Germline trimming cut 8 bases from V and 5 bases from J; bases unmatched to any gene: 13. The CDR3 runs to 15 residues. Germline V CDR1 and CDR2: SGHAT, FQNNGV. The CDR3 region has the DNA TGTGCCAGCTTGGGGGGCAGGGGGCTTAAAACTGAAGCTTTCTTT. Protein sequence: CASLGGRGLKTEAFF.

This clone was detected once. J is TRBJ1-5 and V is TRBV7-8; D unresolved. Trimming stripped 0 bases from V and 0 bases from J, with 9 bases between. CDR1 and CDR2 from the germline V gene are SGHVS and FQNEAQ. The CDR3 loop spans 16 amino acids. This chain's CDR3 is CASSLAYRNSNQPQHF. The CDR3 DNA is TGTGCCAGCAGCTTAGCTTACAGAAATAGCAATCAGCCCCAGCATTTT.

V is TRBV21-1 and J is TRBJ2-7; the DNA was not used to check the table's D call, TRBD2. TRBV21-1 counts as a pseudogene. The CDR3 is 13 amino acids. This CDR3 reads CASSPPGSYEQYF. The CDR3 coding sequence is TGTGCCAGCAGCCCCCCCGGGTCATACGAGCAGTACTTC.